The rows below give T cell receptor beta chains drawn from one sample of a study of identical twins. TCRdb reprocessed the 5' RACE reads via MiXCR and lists one record per CDR3 protein. Here the sample spans some 500,000 distinct CDR3 sequences, 9.5% to 10% being singletons. These same data were also listed under a study on yellow fever vaccine responses in identical twins.

Sequenced: PBMCs. All receptors derive from a woman aged 18-30 years in good health. CDR3s include the opening cysteine and the closing phenylalanine or tryptophan. The D gene is left open where the match is weak. Size is omitted from some rows. Given values are once, few, many or a class for expanded clones.

NA	TRBJ2-1	few	TRBV12-3/TRBV12-4	TGTGCCAGCAGTTTGATGCCATACAATGAGCAGTTCTTC	CASSLMPYNEQFF
NA	TRBJ2-2	NA	TRBV6-1	TGTGCCGCCAAGGGGCCGAACTTAAACACCGGGGAGCTGTTTTTT	CAAKGPNLNTGELFF
TRBD2	TRBJ2-1	NA	TRBV29-1	TGCAGCGTCGGGACTAGCGGCATATACAATGAGCAGTTCTTC	CSVGTSGIYNEQFF
TRBD2	TRBJ2-5	NA	TRBV20-1	TGCAGTGCCCCACGCGGTAGCGGGAGACAAGAGACCCAGTACTTC	CSAPRGSGRQETQYF
NA	TRBJ2-3	NA	TRBV7-3	TGTGCCAGCAGCTCCAGACAGGCGCTTAGCACAGATACGCAGTATTTT	CASSSRQALSTDTQYF
TRBD1	TRBJ1-3	many	TRBV6-1	TGTGCCAGCAGTACAGGGGGCTCGAGCTCTGGAAACACCATATATTTT	CASSTGGSSSGNTIYF
NA	TRBJ2-5	NA	TRBV7-3	TGTGCCAGCAGCCGGGGACACCAAGAGACCCAGTACTTC	CASSRGHQETQYF
NA	TRBJ2-3	few	TRBV5-8	TGTGCCAGCAGCCAGATGGGGGGGCTCACAGATACGCAGTATTTT	CASSQMGGLTDTQYF
TRBD1	TRBJ2-1	NA	TRBV7-2	TGTGCCAGCAGCTTGGGACAGGTCGGGGGTAATGAGCAGTTCTTC	CASSLGQVGGNEQFF
NA	TRBJ2-2	many	TRBV5-1	TGCGCCAGCAGCCAAGGGACTTTTAACACCGGGGAGCTGTTTTTT	CASSQGTFNTGELFF
NA	TRBJ2-2	NA	TRBV7-6	TGTGCCAGCAGCTTAGTTTCGGGGGCCGCCGGGGAGCTGTTTTTT	CASSLVSGAAGELFF
TRBD1	TRBJ1-1	many	TRBV5-1	TGCGCCAGCAGCCCCGGGACAGGGGTTATGGACACTGAAGCTTTCTTT	CASSPGTGVMDTEAFF
TRBD1	TRBJ1-3	NA	TRBV20-1	TGCAGTGCTAGAGAGGGGACAGGGGATTTTGGAAACACCATATATTTT	CSAREGTGDFGNTIYF
TRBD2	TRBJ2-1	NA	TRBV20-1	TGCAGTGCTAGAGGGCTAGCGGGGGTTTACAATGAGCAGTTCTTC	CSARGLAGVYNEQFF
NA	TRBJ2-1	few	TRBV28	TGTGCCAGCAGTTTATCCAGCCCCGGGGAGCAGTTCTTC	CASSLSSPGEQFF
TRBD1	TRBJ2-7	many	TRBV4-1	TGCGCCAGCAGCTTAGCAAACAGGGGGTCGGACGAGCAGTACTTC	CASSLANRGSDEQYF
NA	TRBJ1-1	NA	TRBV9	TGTGCCAGCAGCGCTGTGGGAGGGGGATACACTGAAGCTTTCTTT	CASSAVGGGYTEAFF
TRBD2	TRBJ2-3	NA	TRBV6-1	TGTGCCAGCAGGGGACTAGGTCCAGATACGCAGTATTTT	CASRGLGPDTQYF
TRBD1	TRBJ2-2	NA	TRBV7-9	TGTGCCAGCAGCTCGCGACAGGGGGTCGGGGAGCTGTTTTTT	CASSSRQGVGELFF
TRBD2	TRBJ2-5	few	TRBV5-5	TGTGCCAGCAGCTTGGGGCTTGCGGGAGGGCCCTTTGAGACCCAGTACTTC	CASSLGLAGGPFETQYF
TRBD2	TRBJ2-5	many	TRBV6-2/TRBV6-3	TGTGCCAGCAGTTACCCTACAGCTAGCGGAGCCCGCGAGACCCAGTACTTC	CASSYPTASGARETQYF
NA	TRBJ2-5	many	TRBV5-5	TGTGCCAGCAGCTTGAGGGGGGTTGAGACCCAGTACTTC	CASSLRGVETQYF
NA	TRBJ2-1	few	TRBV11-1	TGTGCCAGCAGCACCGGATTTCGGAGTGAGCAGTTCTTC	CASSTGFRSEQFF
NA	TRBJ2-2	few	TRBV7-2	TGTGCCAGCAGGGGGCAACAGGGAAACACCGGGGAGCTGTTTTTT	CASRGQQGNTGELFF
NA	TRBJ2-3	NA	TRBV7-2	TGTGCCAGCAGCTTACTTAGAACAGATACGCAGTATTTT	CASSLLRTDTQYF
NA	TRBJ1-1	NA	TRBV7-9	TGTGCCAGCAGCGCCGGGGAAAATGAAGCTTTCTTT	CASSAGENEAFF
TRBD2	TRBJ2-1	NA	TRBV5-1	TGCGCCAGCAGTCAAAGGACTAGCGGGGGGGCCAATGAGCAGTTCTTC	CASSQRTSGGANEQFF
NA	TRBJ2-2	few	TRBV15	TGTGCCACCAGCAGAGATCCTATAGTTGCAGGGGTCGGGGAGCTGTTTTTT	CATSRDPIVAGVGELFF
NA	TRBJ1-5	few	TRBV20-1	TGCAGTGCTAGGATCCAGGATAATCAGCCCCAGCATTTT	CSARIQDNQPQHF
TRBD2	TRBJ2-3	many	TRBV28	TGTGCCAGCAGTTTATCGTACGGAGGGCGGGGGGGCGTGACAGATACGCAGTATTTT	CASSLSYGGRGGVTDTQYF
TRBD2	TRBJ2-1	NA	TRBV20-1	TGCAGTGCTAGAGGGGGGACTAGCGGAACCTACAATGAGCAGTTCTTC	CSARGGTSGTYNEQFF